This is a list of T cell receptor beta chains from one sample in a study of tumour-infiltrating T cells in Burkitt lymphoma. Clones were read by immunoSEQ multiplex PCR, and TCRdb kept only the in-frame ones, dropping some. Of fewer than 1,500 clones detected, roughly 14% appear once; the ten largest clones hold under 6%. The sample consisted of tumor tissue. All receptors come from a human donor with Burkitt lymphoma. CDR3s include the opening cysteine and the closing phenylalanine or tryptophan. D genes are given only for firm matches. Size is omitted from some rows. Given values are once, few, many or a class for expanded clones.

v_gene: TRBV29-1
j_gene: TRBJ2-1
d_gene: TRBD2
abundance: few
CDR3aa: CSGTGLAGGPSYNEQFF
CDR3nt: TGCAGCGGGACGGGACTAGCGGGAGGGCCCTCCTACAATGAGCAGTTCTTC

v_gene: TRBV7-9
j_gene: TRBJ1-5
d_gene: .
abundance: .
CDR3aa: CASSSWDLAQPQHF
CDR3nt: TGTGCCAGCAGCTCTTGGGACCTGGCCCAGCCCCAGCATTTT

v_gene: TRBV10-3
j_gene: TRBJ2-1
d_gene: TRBD2
abundance: few
CDR3aa: CAIRTGAGGYNEQFF
CDR3nt: TGTGCCATCAGGACGGGGGCGGGAGGCTACAATGAGCAGTTCTTC

v_gene: TRBV18
j_gene: TRBJ2-4
d_gene: TRBD2
abundance: .
CDR3aa: CASSPRLAVAKNIQYF
CDR3nt: TGTGCCAGCTCACCACGACTAGCGGTGGCCAAAAACATTCAGTACTTC

v_gene: TRBV7-2
j_gene: TRBJ1-1
d_gene: TRBD1
abundance: few
CDR3aa: CASSRQGVMTEAFF
CDR3nt: TGTGCCAGCAGTAGACAGGGGGTAATGACTGAAGCTTTCTTT

v_gene: TRBV29-1
j_gene: TRBJ1-1
d_gene: TRBD1
abundance: .
CDR3aa: CSVGTGEAFF
CDR3nt: TGCAGCGTGGGGACAGGGGAAGCTTTCTTT

v_gene: TRBV7-2
j_gene: TRBJ2-1
d_gene: .
abundance: few
CDR3aa: CASSHLYNEQFF
CDR3nt: TGTGCCAGCAGCCACCTGTACAATGAGCAGTTCTTC

v_gene: TRBV14
j_gene: TRBJ1-5
d_gene: .
abundance: .
CDR3aa: CASSPDPGVPQHF
CDR3nt: TGTGCCAGCAGCCCAGACCCGGGGGTCCCCCAGCATTTT

v_gene: TRBV5-4
j_gene: TRBJ1-1
d_gene: .
abundance: .
CDR3aa: CASSRQDMNTEAFF
CDR3nt: TGTGCCAGCAGCCGACAGGACATGAACACTGAAGCTTTCTTT

v_gene: TRBV6-5
j_gene: TRBJ2-5
d_gene: .
abundance: .
CDR3aa: CASRGDFESETQYF
CDR3nt: TGTGCCAGCAGGGGAGATTTTGAGAGTGAGACCCAGTACTTC

v_gene: TRBV15
j_gene: TRBJ1-2
d_gene: TRBD1
abundance: .
CDR3aa: CATSRGDREANYGYTF
CDR3nt: TGTGCCACCAGCAGAGGGGACAGGGAAGCTAACTATGGCTACACCTTC

v_gene: TRBV4-3
j_gene: TRBJ2-7
d_gene: TRBD1
abundance: few
CDR3aa: CASSQVPGQVHEQYF
CDR3nt: TGCGCCAGCAGCCAAGTCCCGGGACAGGTGCACGAGCAGTACTTC

v_gene: TRBV19
j_gene: TRBJ2-5
d_gene: TRBD2
abundance: large
CDR3aa: CASSMTSGSMETQYF
CDR3nt: TGTGCCAGTAGTATGACTAGCGGGAGCATGGAGACCCAGTACTTC

v_gene: TRBV10-3
j_gene: TRBJ2-7
d_gene: .
abundance: .
CDR3aa: CAISPTESSYEQYF
CDR3nt: TGTGCCATCAGCCCGACGGAGAGTTCCTACGAGCAGTACTTC

v_gene: TRBV7-6
j_gene: TRBJ1-3
d_gene: .
abundance: .
CDR3aa: CASSLGRPSGNTIYF
CDR3nt: TGTGCCAGCAGCTTGGGAAGACCCTCTGGAAACACCATATATTTT

v_gene: TRBV11-2
j_gene: TRBJ2-3
d_gene: .
abundance: .
CDR3aa: CASSPGGEPRTDTQYF
CDR3nt: TGTGCCAGCAGCCCAGGCGGGGAGCCCCGCACAGATACGCAGTATTTT